This T cell receptor (beta chain) was obtained from a study of blood T cells in healthy people across ages. General study results and limits: Samples with more naive T cells showed higher observed beta diversity.

This clonotype showed up many times. Antigen unknown. This CDR3 is 16 amino acids long. Trimming cost V 7 bases and J 0 bases, with 13 bases left between them. CDR1 is SGHTA, CDR2 FQGNSA, per germline. With a J-beta primer mix and a sample-barcoded 5' primer, a second PCR ran 7 to 11 cycles. Each cDNA molecule carried a tag from a template-switch adaptor that contained 12 random nucleotides. From the 5' RACE reads, TCRdb called clonotypes with MiXCR, one entry per CDR3 protein. The sample shows 900,000 to 950,000 distinct CDR3 sequences, 25% to 30% of them seen only once. The sample also formed part of further work on T cells of mothers and their children. As reported in that work: Mothers gave over 8 million TCR beta CDR3 reads each, and children around 3 million each. In both related and unrelated pairs, TCR recombination output is shaped similarly by thymic selection.

J is TRBJ2-6 and V is TRBV7-2; unclear D gene. The sequenced material came from blood. This TCR was recovered from a woman aged 40 to 50 in good health. The CDR3 DNA is TGTGCCAGCACTCGGCGGCGTGACTCTGGGGCCAACGTCCTGACTTTC. Residues: CASTRRRDSGANVLTF. Combining the CDR3 with reference TRBV7-2 and TRBJ2-6 gives the whole variable domain GAGVSQSPSNKVTEKGKDVELRCDPISGHTALYWYRQSLGQGLEFLIYFQGNSAPDKSGLPSDRFSAERTGGSVSTLTIQRTQQEDSAVYLCASTRRRDSGANVLTFGAGSRLTVL.